This T cell receptor (beta chain) was sequenced for a study of blood T cell repertoires in COVID-19. Study-wide background: Samples came from the United States, Italy and Spain, spanning acute and convalescent COVID-19.

Libraries were prepared by immunoSEQ multiplex PCR; TCRdb keeps only in-frame clonotypes and omits some of them. Altogether some 140,000 clones are present, approximately 80% being singletons, with the ten largest covering approximately 9.9%. Germline V CDR1 and CDR2: LGHDT, YNNKEL (reference sequence). This CDR3 comprises 14 residues. Trimming at V came to 4 bases and at J to 4 bases, leaving 6 bases not matched to a gene. This clone was seen a handful of times. The chain is built from TRBV3-1 (or the pseudogene TRBV3-2) and TRBJ1-2; 7 nucleotides line up with TRBD1. Input material: peripheral blood. This TCR was sampled from a man in his 60s who had recovered from COVID-19. CDR3 bases: TGTGCCAGCAGCCCCCGACAGGGAAGCTATGGCTACACCTTC. This translates into CASSPRQGSYGYTF.